The rows below give T cell receptor beta chains drawn from one sample of a study of graft-versus-host responses after intestinal transplantation. Here immunoSEQ multiplex PCR was the method, and the copy in TCRdb shows in-frame clones only, minus some. Among just under 85,000 clones, approximately 90% were seen once, and the ten largest hold 7.6%. No antigen has been identified for these receptors. Sequences were derived from unstimulated CD8+ T cells sorted from spleen or lymph node cells, sampled before transplant. These receptor sequences come from a human donor who was the organ donor for an intestinal transplant. Each CDR3 is given with its conserved first and last residue. Each record gives: V gene, clone size, J gene, D gene, CDR3 DNA, CDR3 protein. D genes are given only for firm matches. A row's size may be missing; if present it is once, few, many or a size class.

V gene: TRBV4-1
clone size: NA
J gene: TRBJ2-7
D gene: TRBD2
CDR3 DNA: TGCGCCAGCAGCCAAGATCAGGACGGGAGGGCCTACGAGCAGTACTTC
CDR3 protein: CASSQDQDGRAYEQYF

V gene: TRBV27
clone size: NA
J gene: TRBJ2-7
D gene: NA
CDR3 DNA: TGTGCCAGCAGTTTTGGGGTAACCTACGAGCAGTACTTC
CDR3 protein: CASSFGVTYEQYF

V gene: TRBV7-2
clone size: NA
J gene: TRBJ1-2
D gene: NA
CDR3 DNA: TGTGCCAGCAGCTTAGCGCCCGGGACGTTCTATGGCTACACCTTC
CDR3 protein: CASSLAPGTFYGYTF

V gene: TRBV11-2
clone size: NA
J gene: TRBJ2-3
D gene: TRBD2
CDR3 DNA: TGTGCCTCCAGGGGCGGGGGGGCCCCAGATACGCAGTATTTT
CDR3 protein: CASRGGGAPDTQYF

V gene: TRBV6-5
clone size: NA
J gene: TRBJ1-5
D gene: TRBD1
CDR3 DNA: TGTGCCAGCAGGACAGGGGGCGAATACCGTCAGCCCCAGCATTTT
CDR3 protein: CASRTGGEYRQPQHF

V gene: TRBV5-5
clone size: NA
J gene: TRBJ2-7
D gene: NA
CDR3 DNA: TGTGCCAGCAGCTTTTCAGGGTCCCCCTACGAGCAGTACTTC
CDR3 protein: CASSFSGSPYEQYF

V gene: TRBV4-2
clone size: NA
J gene: TRBJ2-7
D gene: NA
CDR3 DNA: TGTGCCAGCAGCCAAGTGAGTGATACCTACGAGCAGTACTTC
CDR3 protein: CASSQVSDTYEQYF

V gene: TRBV5-1
clone size: NA
J gene: TRBJ2-7
D gene: NA
CDR3 DNA: TGCGCCAGCAGCTTGGCGCGAGGGGAAGCTTACGAGCAGTACTTC
CDR3 protein: CASSLARGEAYEQYF

V gene: TRBV4-1
clone size: once
J gene: TRBJ2-5
D gene: NA
CDR3 DNA: TGCGCCAGCAGCCAAGTTGGGGAGATGCCCCTGTGGACCCAGTACTTC
CDR3 protein: CASSQVGEMPLWTQYF

V gene: TRBV19
clone size: NA
J gene: TRBJ1-1
D gene: TRBD1
CDR3 DNA: TGTGCCAGTAGTCGGACAGGGGGTAACACTGAAGCTTTCTTT
CDR3 protein: CASSRTGGNTEAFF

V gene: TRBV5-1
clone size: NA
J gene: TRBJ2-6
D gene: NA
CDR3 DNA: TGCGCCAGCAGCTTGGATGGGGCCTACTCTGGGGCCAACGTCCTGACTTTC
CDR3 protein: CASSLDGAYSGANVLTF

V gene: TRBV14
clone size: NA
J gene: TRBJ2-1
D gene: TRBD2
CDR3 DNA: TGTGCCAGCAGCCACACTAGCGCCTACAATGAGCAGTTCTTC
CDR3 protein: CASSHTSAYNEQFF

V gene: TRBV7-9
clone size: NA
J gene: TRBJ2-3
D gene: NA
CDR3 DNA: TGTGCCAGCAGCCCGTCGTTGGGGGCTAGAGATACGCAGTATTTT
CDR3 protein: CASSPSLGARDTQYF

V gene: TRBV5-1
clone size: NA
J gene: TRBJ2-7
D gene: TRBD1
CDR3 DNA: TGCGCCAGCAGCGCGCGTCCCGGGACAGGGTTACACGAGCAGTACTTC
CDR3 protein: CASSARPGTGLHEQYF

V gene: TRBV5-6
clone size: NA
J gene: TRBJ1-5
D gene: NA
CDR3 DNA: TGTGCCAGCAGCTTCCAGGGAGGGTGGGGGAATCAGCCCCAGCATTTT
CDR3 protein: CASSFQGGWGNQPQHF

V gene: TRBV6-6
clone size: NA
J gene: TRBJ1-2
D gene: NA
CDR3 DNA: TGTGCCAGCAGTGCAACCGGGGCCCAGGTTGGCTATGGCTACACCTTC
CDR3 protein: CASSATGAQVGYGYTF

V gene: TRBV28
clone size: NA
J gene: TRBJ1-5
D gene: NA
CDR3 DNA: TGTGCCAGCAGTCCTACTGTCAGGAGGGCCCAGCCCCAGCATTTT
CDR3 protein: CASSPTVRRAQPQHF

V gene: TRBV28
clone size: NA
J gene: TRBJ1-2
D gene: TRBD1
CDR3 DNA: TGTGCCAGCAGGGGACAGGGGACCCTATATGGCTACACCTTC
CDR3 protein: CASRGQGTLYGYTF

V gene: TRBV2
clone size: once
J gene: TRBJ2-1
D gene: NA
CDR3 DNA: NA
CDR3 protein: CAVGTGTASYNERFF

V gene: TRBV28
clone size: once
J gene: TRBJ1-1
D gene: TRBD1
CDR3 DNA: TGTGCCAGCAGCCCCAGGGACAGGTCTGAAGCTTTCTTT
CDR3 protein: CASSPRDRSEAFF

V gene: TRBV18
clone size: NA
J gene: TRBJ2-2
D gene: TRBD1
CDR3 DNA: TGTGTCAGCTCAAGACCCATACAGGGGGCTGCGAACACCGGGGAGCTGTTTTTT
CDR3 protein: CVSSRPIQGAANTGELFF

V gene: TRBV6-1
clone size: NA
J gene: TRBJ1-5
D gene: NA
CDR3 DNA: TGTGCCTCGCTGGGACGGACGGGCCTGTGGGAGCCCCAGCATTTT
CDR3 protein: CASLGRTGLWEPQHF

V gene: TRBV19
clone size: NA
J gene: TRBJ1-5
D gene: NA
CDR3 DNA: TGTGCCAGTAGTCTGACACAGGTTGGCAATCAGCCCCAGCATTTT
CDR3 protein: CASSLTQVGNQPQHF

V gene: TRBV19
clone size: NA
J gene: TRBJ1-6
D gene: NA
CDR3 DNA: TGTGCCAGTAGTATCGGGGCCAATTCACCCCTCCACTTT
CDR3 protein: CASSIGANSPLHF

V gene: TRBV13
clone size: NA
J gene: TRBJ1-4
D gene: NA
CDR3 DNA: TGTGCCAGCAGCTCCCGACAGAATGAAAAACTGTTTTTT
CDR3 protein: CASSSRQNEKLFF

V gene: TRBV5-6
clone size: NA
J gene: TRBJ2-3
D gene: NA
CDR3 DNA: TGTGCCAGCAGCTTGGCCGCCCAGGGCTTATCAGATACGCAGTATTTT
CDR3 protein: CASSLAAQGLSDTQYF

V gene: TRBV6-5
clone size: NA
J gene: TRBJ1-2
D gene: NA
CDR3 DNA: TGTGCCAGCAGTTACTCGACGTCTGGCTACACCTTC
CDR3 protein: CASSYSTSGYTF

V gene: TRBV27
clone size: NA
J gene: TRBJ1-5
D gene: TRBD1
CDR3 DNA: TGTGCCAGCAGTTGGGACAGGGCGCAGCCCCAGCATTTT
CDR3 protein: CASSWDRAQPQHF

V gene: TRBV4-1
clone size: NA
J gene: TRBJ2-7
D gene: TRBD2
CDR3 DNA: TGCGCCAGCAGCCCGAACCGACTAGCGGCAACCTACGAGCAGTACTTC
CDR3 protein: CASSPNRLAATYEQYF

V gene: TRBV7-9
clone size: NA
J gene: TRBJ2-7
D gene: TRBD1
CDR3 DNA: TGTGCCAGCAGCCAGGGACAGAACTACGAGCAGTACTTC
CDR3 protein: CASSQGQNYEQYF

V gene: TRBV11-3
clone size: NA
J gene: TRBJ2-7
D gene: TRBD1
CDR3 DNA: TGTGCCAGCAGCTTAGGTTGGGACAGGGGCAACGAGCAGTACTTC
CDR3 protein: CASSLGWDRGNEQYF

V gene: TRBV14
clone size: NA
J gene: TRBJ2-1
D gene: NA
CDR3 DNA: TGTGCCAGCAGCCACCACTCGCTCTACCGTTACAATGAGCAGTTCTTC
CDR3 protein: CASSHHSLYRYNEQFF

V gene: TRBV5-1
clone size: NA
J gene: TRBJ2-1
D gene: TRBD2
CDR3 DNA: TGCGCCAGCAGCTTGGAAGCTAGCGGGAGTTTTAATGAGCAGTTCTTC
CDR3 protein: CASSLEASGSFNEQFF

V gene: TRBV2
clone size: NA
J gene: TRBJ2-7
D gene: NA
CDR3 DNA: TGTGCCAGCAGTGAAGTCGGAGGGGGAACAGCCAATTACGAGCAGTACTTC
CDR3 protein: CASSEVGGGTANYEQYF

V gene: TRBV7-9
clone size: NA
J gene: TRBJ2-7
D gene: NA
CDR3 DNA: TGTGCCAGCAGCTCCCCCCCCCGCCGAGTAACAGCCTCCTACGAGCAGTACTTC
CDR3 protein: CASSSPPRRVTASYEQYF

V gene: TRBV5-6
clone size: NA
J gene: TRBJ2-7
D gene: NA
CDR3 DNA: TGTGCCAGCAGCTTGCAGGGAATAGGCGAGCAGTACTTC
CDR3 protein: CASSLQGIGEQYF

V gene: TRBV5-1
clone size: NA
J gene: TRBJ1-1
D gene: TRBD1
CDR3 DNA: TGCGCCAGCAGCTCCTCGAGGACAGGGTTCTCTGAAGCTTTCTTT
CDR3 protein: CASSSSRTGFSEAFF

V gene: TRBV6-5
clone size: NA
J gene: TRBJ1-5
D gene: NA
CDR3 DNA: TGTGCCAGCACGGGAGAGAACGGCAATCAGCCCCAGCATTTT
CDR3 protein: CASTGENGNQPQHF

V gene: TRBV7-2
clone size: NA
J gene: TRBJ1-6
D gene: NA
CDR3 DNA: TGTGCCAGCAGCCACACCCTCGGGGAAATGGATTCACCCCTCCACTTT
CDR3 protein: CASSHTLGEMDSPLHF